A selection of T cell receptor beta chains follows, all from one sample in a study of patients and donors after allogeneic stem cell transplantation. MiXCR, run by TCRdb on the RT-PCR reads, gives a single entry per CDR3 protein. The repertoire consists of a few hundred thousand distinct CDR3 sequences, with roughly 15% occurring once and the leading ten covering around a tenth. The sequencing sample was made of blood, either unsorted or a sorted T cell fraction (not recorded which). These TCRs come from a human donor who was either an allogeneic HSCT recipient or a stem cell or donor lymphocyte infusion donor (not recorded which). It is not recorded whose cells these are; they may come from a transplant donor. The CDR3 runs from the conserved cysteine through the conserved F or W. Fields, in order: V gene, clone size, J gene, D gene, CDR3 protein, CDR3 DNA. D genes are given only for firm matches. Some rows mark clone size as missing; the rest say once, few, many or name a class of expanded clone.

V gene: TRBV6-5
clone size: .
J gene: TRBJ1-2
D gene: .
CDR3 protein: CASSWQQGGNYGYTF
CDR3 DNA: TGTGCCAGCAGTTGGCAGCAGGGAGGCAACTATGGCTACACCTTC

V gene: TRBV6-1
clone size: .
J gene: TRBJ2-1
D gene: TRBD2
CDR3 protein: CASTLTGTITLLGNEQFF
CDR3 DNA: TGTGCCAGCACCTTAACCGGGACTATAACCCTCCTAGGCAATGAGCAGTTCTTC

V gene: TRBV18
clone size: .
J gene: TRBJ2-3
D gene: .
CDR3 protein: CASSPPGQGRTDTQYF
CDR3 DNA: TGTGCCAGCTCACCACCGGGGCAGGGGCGCACAGATACGCAGTATTTT

V gene: TRBV29-1
clone size: .
J gene: TRBJ1-5
D gene: .
CDR3 protein: CSAAQGRNQPQHF
CDR3 DNA: TGCAGCGCAGCCCAGGGACGGAATCAGCCCCAGCATTTT

V gene: TRBV18
clone size: many
J gene: TRBJ2-2
D gene: .
CDR3 protein: CASSLGSNTGELFF
CDR3 DNA: TGTGCCAGCTCACTGGGCTCGAACACCGGGGAGCTGTTTTTT

V gene: TRBV5-4
clone size: few
J gene: TRBJ2-7
D gene: TRBD2
CDR3 protein: CASKLAGGAEQYF
CDR3 DNA: TGTGCCAGCAAACTAGCGGGAGGGGCCGAGCAGTACTTC

V gene: TRBV29-1
clone size: many
J gene: TRBJ2-3
D gene: .
CDR3 protein: CSSQRSERDTQYF
CDR3 DNA: TGCAGCTCCCAAAGGTCGGAGAGAGATACGCAGTATTTT

V gene: TRBV20-1
clone size: .
J gene: TRBJ2-4
D gene: .
CDR3 protein: CSASGSVEVNIQYF
CDR3 DNA: TGCAGTGCTAGCGGCAGCGTCGAGGTAAACATTCAGTACTTC

V gene: TRBV20-1
clone size: few
J gene: TRBJ2-5
D gene: TRBD1
CDR3 protein: CSARIDRGYMETQYF
CDR3 DNA: TGCAGTGCTCGGATTGACAGGGGGTATATGGAGACCCAGTACTTC

V gene: TRBV12-3/TRBV12-4
clone size: many
J gene: TRBJ2-7
D gene: .
CDR3 protein: CASSRADPSSYEQYF
CDR3 DNA: TGTGCCAGCAGTCGGGCAGACCCTAGCTCCTACGAGCAGTACTTC

V gene: TRBV9
clone size: .
J gene: TRBJ2-3
D gene: TRBD1
CDR3 protein: CARQGTSTDTQYF
CDR3 DNA: TGTGCCAGACAGGGGACAAGCACAGATACGCAGTATTTT

V gene: TRBV20-1
clone size: many
J gene: TRBJ2-3
D gene: TRBD1
CDR3 protein: CSAAEKGQGLTDTQYF
CDR3 DNA: TGCAGTGCCGCCGAAAAGGGACAGGGTTTAACAGATACGCAGTATTTT

V gene: TRBV6-1
clone size: .
J gene: TRBJ1-2
D gene: .
CDR3 protein: CASRRGVLPYGYTF
CDR3 DNA: TGTGCCAGCCGTAGAGGGGTCCTACCTTATGGCTACACCTTC

V gene: TRBV12-3/TRBV12-4
clone size: many
J gene: TRBJ1-2
D gene: .
CDR3 protein: CASSFGGTGYTF
CDR3 DNA: TGTGCCAGCAGTTTTGGGGGGACTGGCTACACCTTC

V gene: TRBV7-8
clone size: few
J gene: TRBJ1-1
D gene: TRBD1
CDR3 protein: CASSDSGTGMNTEAFF
CDR3 DNA: TGTGCCAGCAGCGATTCCGGGACAGGGATGAACACTGAAGCTTTCTTT

V gene: TRBV5-5
clone size: many
J gene: TRBJ2-2
D gene: .
CDR3 protein: CASSGRQGLTGELFF
CDR3 DNA: TGTGCCAGCAGCGGCCGACAGGGACTCACCGGGGAGCTGTTTTTT

V gene: TRBV30
clone size: few
J gene: TRBJ2-5
D gene: TRBD2
CDR3 protein: CAWTRAGVETQYF
CDR3 DNA: TGTGCCTGGACTCGAGCGGGGGTAGAGACCCAGTACTTC

V gene: TRBV6-5
clone size: few
J gene: TRBJ1-2
D gene: .
CDR3 protein: CASSSHYGYTF
CDR3 DNA: TGTGCCAGCAGTTCCCACTATGGCTACACCTTC

V gene: TRBV6-1
clone size: many
J gene: TRBJ1-2
D gene: .
CDR3 protein: CASTRGRGTYGYTF
CDR3 DNA: TGTGCCAGCACCCGTGGAAGGGGAACGTATGGCTACACCTTC

V gene: TRBV5-4
clone size: .
J gene: TRBJ2-1
D gene: TRBD1
CDR3 protein: CASSWDSSYNEQFF
CDR3 DNA: TGTGCCAGCAGCTGGGACAGCTCCTACAATGAGCAGTTCTTC

V gene: TRBV12-5
clone size: .
J gene: TRBJ1-5
D gene: .
CDR3 protein: CASGVGHSSQPQHF
CDR3 DNA: TGTGCTAGTGGAGTGGGACATTCAAGTCAGCCCCAGCATTTT

V gene: TRBV20-1
clone size: .
J gene: TRBJ1-1
D gene: .
CDR3 protein: CSARDYKGMENTEAFF
CDR3 DNA: TGCAGTGCTAGAGATTATAAAGGGATGGAGAACACTGAAGCTTTCTTT

V gene: TRBV4-1
clone size: few
J gene: TRBJ1-4
D gene: TRBD1
CDR3 protein: CASSQARGQGGSSNEKLFF
CDR3 DNA: TGCGCCAGCAGCCAAGCTCGAGGACAGGGCGGTTCATCTAATGAAAAACTGTTTTTT

V gene: TRBV5-1
clone size: .
J gene: TRBJ2-2
D gene: .
CDR3 protein: CASSPSTGNTGELFF
CDR3 DNA: TGCGCCAGCAGCCCATCGACCGGTAACACCGGGGAGCTGTTTTTT

V gene: TRBV6-1
clone size: .
J gene: TRBJ2-3
D gene: TRBD2
CDR3 protein: CASSTRRGAIDTQYF
CDR3 DNA: TGTGCCAGCAGCACTCGGCGGGGGGCCATAGATACGCAGTATTTT

V gene: TRBV24-1
clone size: few
J gene: TRBJ2-1
D gene: TRBD2
CDR3 protein: CATSDFRSGRTNRAYNEQFF
CDR3 DNA: TGTGCCACCAGTGACTTCCGAAGCGGGAGGACCAATAGAGCCTACAATGAGCAGTTCTTC

V gene: TRBV3-1
clone size: many
J gene: TRBJ1-1
D gene: .
CDR3 protein: CASTVARNTEAFF
CDR3 DNA: TGTGCCAGCACCGTCGCCAGGAACACTGAAGCTTTCTTT

V gene: TRBV12-3/TRBV12-4
clone size: many
J gene: TRBJ2-2
D gene: .
CDR3 protein: CACRRQGDTGELFF
CDR3 DNA: TGTGCCTGCCGCCGGCAGGGCGACACCGGGGAGCTGTTTTTT

V gene: TRBV7-8
clone size: few
J gene: TRBJ2-2
D gene: TRBD2
CDR3 protein: CASSFGGDPGGELFF
CDR3 DNA: TGTGCCAGCAGCTTCGGGGGGGACCCTGGCGGGGAGCTGTTTTTT

V gene: TRBV12-2
clone size: few
J gene: TRBJ2-5
D gene: .
CDR3 protein: CASRLKETQYF
CDR3 DNA: TGTGCAAGTCGCTTAAAAGAGACCCAGTACTTC

V gene: TRBV6-6
clone size: few
J gene: TRBJ1-1
D gene: .
CDR3 protein: CASTRGVSTEAFF
CDR3 DNA: TGTGCCAGCACTCGGGGGGTCAGCACTGAAGCTTTCTTT

V gene: TRBV5-5
clone size: few
J gene: TRBJ1-4
D gene: .
CDR3 protein: CASSTLRGTNEKLFF
CDR3 DNA: TGTGCCAGCAGTACCCTCAGGGGTACTAATGAAAAACTGTTTTTT

V gene: TRBV4-2
clone size: .
J gene: TRBJ1-2
D gene: TRBD1
CDR3 protein: CASSLEGQANYGYTF
CDR3 DNA: TGTGCCAGCAGCCTAGAGGGACAGGCTAACTATGGCTACACCTTC

V gene: TRBV9
clone size: few
J gene: TRBJ1-3
D gene: .
CDR3 protein: CASSAGGKSSGNTIYF
CDR3 DNA: TGTGCCAGCAGCGCGGGTGGGAAGAGCTCTGGAAACACCATATATTTT

V gene: TRBV3-1
clone size: .
J gene: TRBJ1-1
D gene: .
CDR3 protein: CASRDAGLEAFF
CDR3 DNA: TGTGCCAGCAGGGATGCGGGACTAGAAGCTTTCTTT

V gene: TRBV18
clone size: many
J gene: TRBJ1-5
D gene: TRBD1
CDR3 protein: CASSPGTGGDQPQHF
CDR3 DNA: TGTGCCAGCTCACCAGGGACAGGGGGTGATCAGCCCCAGCATTTT

V gene: TRBV12-3/TRBV12-4
clone size: many
J gene: TRBJ1-4
D gene: .
CDR3 protein: CASSLGGVLNEKLFF
CDR3 DNA: TGTGCCAGCAGTTTAGGCGGCGTGTTGAATGAAAAACTGTTTTTT

V gene: TRBV10-3
clone size: .
J gene: TRBJ1-5
D gene: .
CDR3 protein: CAISDSGGLNQPQHF
CDR3 DNA: TGTGCCATCAGTGATTCCGGGGGACTCAATCAGCCCCAGCATTTT

V gene: TRBV29-1
clone size: few
J gene: TRBJ2-1
D gene: TRBD1
CDR3 protein: CSVDRVHNEQFF
CDR3 DNA: TGCAGCGTCGACAGGGTTCACAATGAGCAGTTCTTC

V gene: TRBV6-1
clone size: many
J gene: TRBJ1-5
D gene: TRBD1
CDR3 protein: CASSENRGGSNQPQHF
CDR3 DNA: TGTGCCAGCAGTGAAAACAGGGGGGGTAGCAATCAGCCCCAGCATTTT

V gene: TRBV15
clone size: .
J gene: TRBJ2-1
D gene: TRBD2
CDR3 protein: CATSTTSGSSNEQFF
CDR3 DNA: TGTGCCACCAGCACGACTAGCGGGAGTAGTAATGAGCAGTTCTTC

V gene: TRBV20-1
clone size: few
J gene: TRBJ2-4
D gene: TRBD2
CDR3 protein: CSARVRLAGPIQYF
CDR3 DNA: TGCAGTGCTAGAGTGAGGCTAGCGGGCCCGATTCAGTACTTC

V gene: TRBV29-1
clone size: many
J gene: TRBJ2-1
D gene: .
CDR3 protein: CSVYLFDRNNEQFF
CDR3 DNA: TGCAGCGTTTATCTGTTTGACAGAAACAATGAGCAGTTCTTC

V gene: TRBV23-1
clone size: .
J gene: TRBJ2-1
D gene: .
CDR3 protein: CASSQFKREWTAGEQFF
CDR3 DNA: TGCGCCAGCAGTCAATTCAAACGGGAGTGGACTGCTGGTGAGCAGTTCTTC

V gene: TRBV21-1
clone size: .
J gene: TRBJ1-3
D gene: .
CDR3 protein: CASTLGERVRNTIYF
CDR3 DNA: TGTGCCAGCACCCTTGGGGAGAGGGTTAGAAACACCATATATTTT

V gene: TRBV6-1
clone size: .
J gene: TRBJ1-5
D gene: .
CDR3 protein: CASTRPLDSNQPQHF
CDR3 DNA: TGTGCCAGCACCCGCCCCCTAGACAGCAATCAGCCCCAGCATTTT

V gene: TRBV6-6
clone size: .
J gene: TRBJ1-2
D gene: TRBD1
CDR3 protein: CACTGGLFYGYTF
CDR3 DNA: TGTGCCTGTACAGGGGGGCTATTCTATGGCTACACCTTC

V gene: TRBV6-6
clone size: .
J gene: TRBJ1-6
D gene: .
CDR3 protein: CASSYDSGSPLHF
CDR3 DNA: TGTGCCAGCAGTTACGACTCGGGCTCACCCCTCCACTTT

V gene: TRBV20-1
clone size: few
J gene: TRBJ2-5
D gene: TRBD2
CDR3 protein: CSADSGGLGGETQYF
CDR3 DNA: TGCAGTGCTGACAGCGGGGGGTTAGGGGGGGAGACCCAGTACTTC

V gene: TRBV7-9
clone size: .
J gene: TRBJ1-5
D gene: TRBD1
CDR3 protein: CASSSTQGQYSNQPQHF
CDR3 DNA: TGTGCCAGCAGCTCGACACAGGGGCAATATAGCAATCAGCCCCAGCATTTT

V gene: TRBV12-3/TRBV12-4
clone size: few
J gene: TRBJ1-1
D gene: .
CDR3 protein: CASSFRNTEAFF
CDR3 DNA: TGTGCCAGCAGTTTCCGGAACACTGAAGCTTTCTTT

V gene: TRBV15
clone size: many
J gene: TRBJ1-2
D gene: .
CDR3 protein: CATSRVAGSRIYGYTF
CDR3 DNA: TGTGCCACCAGCAGAGTTGCAGGTTCACGGATCTATGGCTACACCTTC